What follows are 14 T cell receptor beta chains derived from one specimen sequenced in a study of blood T cell repertoires in COVID-19. Sequencing was performed with immunoSEQ multiplex PCR; in TCRdb, only in-frame clones are kept and a portion is missing. The repertoire includes 130,000 or so clones, approximately 90% of them detected once, and roughly 2.5% sits in the top ten. Sequenced sample: peripheral blood. These receptors all stem from a human donor with COVID-19, enrolled during active disease. The donor label of this sample is uncertain.

V usage is TRBV7-3 and J usage is TRBJ2-5, with D unresolved. The CDR3 sequence is 13 residues long. Trimming removed 5 bases from V and 4 bases from J, with 11 bases in between. The germline V gene has CDR1 SGHTA and CDR2 FQGTGA. CDR3: CASSVGEGETQYF. CDR3 in DNA: TGTGCCAGCAGCGTCGGAGAAGGAGAGACCCAGTACTTC.

The V and J genes are TRBV9 and TRBJ2-3, with 9 bases lining up with TRBD2. Trimming took 7 bases from V and 1 from J; bases not matched to a gene: 1. Germline CDR1 reads SGDLS; CDR2 reads YYNGEE. The CDR3 totals 13 residues. CDR3 coding DNA: TGTGCCAGCGAGCGGGGGGGCACAGATACGCAGTATTTT. Its translation: CASERGGTDTQYF.

In nucleotides, the CDR3 is TGTGCCAGCAGTCCGCAGGCGGGTAATCAGCCCCAGCATTTT. Amino acid sequence: CASSPQAGNQPQHF. The rearrangement joins TRBV4-2 to TRBJ1-5; D remains unclear. The ends were cut back, 6 bases at V and 4 bases at J, with 13 bases in the middle. This CDR3 spans 14 amino acids. Germline CDR1 and CDR2: LGHNA and YNFKEQ.

V gene TRBV19 combines with J gene TRBJ2-1, with a possible D match to TRBD1 (5 bases). The CDR3 sequence is 15 residues long. CDR1 LNHDA and CDR2 SQIVND come from the germline V gene (reference sequence). The V end lost 4 bases, the J end lost 8 bases, and 18 bases lay between the germline ends. CDR3 sequence reads: CASSTYQTQAYEQFF. The CDR3 DNA is TGTGCCAGTAGTACCTACCAGACACAGGCATATGAGCAGTTCTTC.

This rearrangement joins TRBV2 to TRBJ2-1; TRBD2 agrees at 8 bases. Germline CDR1 SNHLY, CDR2 FYNNEI. This CDR3 comprises 14 residues. V was pared by 6 bases and J by 9 bases, with 10 bases of the junction left unmatched. DNA of the CDR3: TGTGCCAGCAGCATCCGACTAGCGAGTTGTGAGCAGTTCTTC. Translation: CASSIRLASCEQFF.

This clone has a single count. The V and J genes are TRBV5-8 and TRBJ1-4; D gene ambiguous. Germline loops: CDR1 SGHTS, CDR2 YDEGEE. The CDR3 has 18 amino acids. With 4 bases removed from V and 0 bases from J, the gap between germline ends came to 19 bases. CDR3 loop: CASSLRVATFATNEKLFF. CDR3 coding DNA: TGTGCCAGCAGCCTACGGGTCGCGACCTTTGCAACTAATGAAAAACTGTTTTTT.

The chain combines TRBV11-2 with TRBJ2-5; 9 bases are a match to TRBD1. Losses at the gene ends were 5 bases for V and 2 bases for J; bases not matched to a gene: 6. The germline CDR1 and CDR2 sequences are SGHAT and FQNNGV. The CDR3 runs 15 residues. The CDR3 is CASSPRDRVQETQYF. CDR3 DNA: TGTGCCAGCAGCCCGCGGGACAGGGTTCAAGAGACCCAGTACTTC. Filled out from reference TRBV11-2 and TRBJ2-5, the complete variable domain reads EAGVAQSPRYKIIEKRQSVAFWCNPISGHATLYWYQQILGQGPKLLIQFQNNGVVDDSQLPKDRFSAERLKGVDSTLKIQPAKLEDSAVYLCASSPRDRVQETQYFGPGTRLLVL.

The chain has TRBV10-3 and TRBJ2-1; 8 bases match TRBD1. The CDR3 contains 12 residues. V gave up 11 bases and J gave up 4 bases; unmatched junction bases: 4. Germline CDR1 and CDR2: ENHRY and SYGVKD. CDR3 residues: CASRTGYNEQFF. In DNA, the CDR3 is TGTGCCTCAAGGACAGGGTACAATGAGCAGTTCTTC.

This rearrangement joins TRBV6-5 to TRBJ2-3, with D perhaps TRBD1 (5 bases). Germline CDR1 and CDR2: MNHEY and SVGAGI. V lost 7 bases and J lost 6, with 17 bases in between. CDR3 length: 14 amino acids. For the CDR3, the DNA is TGTGCCAGCAAAGGGGCAGCCTCAAGGGATACGCAGTATTTT. It codes for CASKGAASRDTQYF.

V is TRBV24-1 and J is TRBJ2-1; 7 bases line up with TRBD2. Germline-derived CDR1 and CDR2 are KGHDR and SFDVKD. V lost 1 base to trimming and J lost 12 bases; unmatched junction nucleotides: 11. The length of the CDR3 is 15 residues. The CDR3 DNA reads TGTGCCACCAGTGATTTAGGGCTAGCGGATACGCCGCAGTTCTTC. Residues: CATSDLGLADTPQFF.

V usage is TRBV7-2 and J usage is TRBJ2-3; TRBD2 matches at 7 bases. In germline, CDR1 is SGHTA, CDR2 FQGNSA. The CDR3 extends over 18 amino acids. The V and J ends lost 1 base and 4 bases, in that order; junction bases with no gene match: 14. CDR3 nucleotide sequence: TGTGCCAGCAGCTTAGTTCTCCGGGACTACTACTCACCAGATACGCAGTATTTT. This gives the protein CASSLVLRDYYSPDTQYF.

The V gene is TRBV29-1, the J gene TRBJ1-2; D is ambiguous. The germline gives CDR1 SQVTM, CDR2 ANQGSEA. Trimming took 3 bases from V and 2 from J, leaving 10 bases between them. The CDR3 is 13 amino acids. The CDR3 is CSVERFLNYGYTF. CDR3 nucleotides: TGCAGCGTTGAGCGGTTCCTAAACTATGGCTACACCTTC.

This clone turned up a few times. V is TRBV14 and J is TRBJ1-2, with D maybe TRBD1 (6 bases). CDR3 length equals 17 residues. Trimming stripped 0 bases from V and 3 bases from J, with 17 bases between. Per the germline V gene, CDR1 is SGHDN and CDR2 is FVKESK. CDR3 region: CASSQDLGTPRDYGYTF. DNA for the CDR3: TGTGCCAGCAGCCAAGATTTAGGGACACCGCGCGACTATGGCTACACCTTC.

J is TRBJ1-5 and V is TRBV7-9, with 8 bases fitting TRBD1. The CDR3 is made up of 17 amino acids. Germline V gives CDR1 SEHNR, CDR2 FQNEAQ (reference sequence). V trimming: 4 bases; J trimming: 0 bases; junction bases outside the gene matches: 8. CDR3 sequence: CASSSGTGTYSNQPQHF. CDR3 DNA: TGTGCCAGCAGCTCCGGGACAGGAACTTATAGCAATCAGCCCCAGCATTTT.